The 15 T cell receptor beta chains in this list originate from one sample, sequenced in a study of blood T cell repertoires in COVID-19. Data came from immunoSEQ multiplex PCR; TCRdb stores just in-frame clones and leaves some out. The sample has more than 110,000 clones; approximately 90% are singletons. Sequencing was performed on peripheral blood. All receptors derive from a man aged 55 to 70 with active or convalescent COVID-19.

The chain uses TRBV5-6 and TRBJ2-7, with D possibly matching TRBD2 (5 bases). Germline V lookup: CDR1 SGHDT, CDR2 YYEEEE. V was shortened by 4 bases and J by 2 bases, with 13 bases between the two germline ends. The CDR3 loop spans 14 amino acids. CDR3 DNA: TGTGCCAGCAGCACACCTCGGGGAACCTACGAGCAGTACTTC. It yields the protein CASSTPRGTYEQYF.

The gene calls are TRBV28 and TRBJ2-5; TRBD2 is a possible D gene (6 bases). V lost 4 bases and J lost 5, with 17 bases in between. The CDR3 loop spans 15 amino acids. CDR1 and CDR2 (germline): MDHEN, SYDVKM. The chain's CDR3 is CASSSPGRTKETQYF. The CDR3, as DNA: TGTGCCAGCAGTTCTCCCGGGAGAACTAAGGAGACCCAGTACTTC. Full variable domain (missing parts from reference TRBV28 and TRBJ2-5): DVKVTQSSRYLVKRTGEKVFLECVQDMDHENMFWYRQDPGLGLRLIYFSYDVKMKEKGDIPEGYSVSREKKERFSLILESASTNQTSMYLCASSSPGRTKETQYFGPGTRLLVL.

This rearrangement joins TRBV3-1 (or the pseudogene TRBV3-2) to TRBJ2-5; D uncertain. The ends were cut back, 4 bases at V and 4 bases at J, with 16 bases in the middle. The CDR3 totals 15 residues. Germline V CDR1 and CDR2: LGHDT, YNNKEL (reference sequence). The CDR3 bases are TGTGCCAGCAGCCCCTACGGCGGCTTTGGAGAGACCCAGTACTTC. This gives the protein CASSPYGGFGETQYF.

The genes are TRBV20-1 and TRBJ1-1; 8 positions agree with TRBD1. CDR1 and CDR2 (germline): DFQATT, SNEGSKA (reference sequence). The CDR3 sequence is 11 residues long. With V trimmed by 7 bases and J by 12 bases, 10 bases remained unmatched. The CDR3 nucleotides read TGCAGTGTCCTGGACAGGGAGAGAACTTTCTTT. Translated: CSVLDRERTFF.

V is TRBV6-2 or TRBV6-3 and J is TRBJ2-1; the match to TRBD2 covers 7 bases. Germline V lookup: CDR1 MNHEY, CDR2 SVGEGT. V lost 2 bases to trimming and J lost 8 bases; unmatched junction nucleotides: 9. The CDR3 is 15 residues long. CDR3 DNA: TGTGCCAGCAGTTACCCGGGCGGGAGAGGCGATGAGCAGTTCTTC. It is translated as CASSYPGGRGDEQFF.

This chain joins TRBV7-9 and TRBJ2-7, with D unresolved. V lost 5 bases and J 2 bases, leaving 7 bases between the germline ends. Per germline, CDR1 SEHNR and CDR2 FQNEAQ (reference sequence). This CDR3 is 12 amino acids long. In DNA form, the CDR3 reads TGTGCCAGCAGCCCACAACCCTACGAGCAGTACTTC. It translates to CASSPQPYEQYF.

The V call is TRBV6-5, the J call TRBJ2-1; TRBD2 aligns across 8 bases. The ends lost 2 bases at V and 6 bases at J; junction bases unmatched: 9. The CDR3 is 16 residues long. Germline V gene lookup returns CDR1 MNHEY and CDR2 SVGAGI. The CDR3 loop reads CASSYLAGGRGNEQFF. CDR3 nucleotides: TGTGCCAGCAGTTACCTGGCGGGAGGAAGGGGCAATGAGCAGTTCTTC.

The V gene is TRBV7-3, the J gene TRBJ1-3, with unresolved D. V was cut by 0 bases and J by 0 bases, with 6 bases left in between. CDR3 length: 15 amino acids. Germline V gives CDR1 SGHTA, CDR2 FQGTGA. The CDR3 sequence is CASSLTDNSGNTIYF. CDR3 coding DNA: TGTGCCAGCAGCTTAACCGACAACTCTGGAAACACCATATATTTT.

The chain links TRBV30 to TRBJ1-1; TRBD1 might be the D (6 bases). The ends were cut back, 4 bases at V and 4 bases at J, with 13 bases in the middle. This CDR3 comprises 13 residues. Germline CDR1 GTSNPN, CDR2 SVGIG (reference sequence). In DNA, the CDR3 is TGTGCCTGGAACCCACAGGGAACCACTGAAGCTTTCTTT. Its protein product is CAWNPQGTTEAFF.

The chain joins TRBV7-3 to TRBJ1-2; TRBD1 matches at 9 bases. V was pared by 4 bases and J by 8 bases, with 11 bases of the junction left unmatched. This CDR3 has 15 amino acids. Germline V gives CDR1 SGHTA, CDR2 FQGTGA. The CDR3 DNA reads as TGTGCCAGCAGCTCGGGACAGGGACACTTGCGGGGCTACACCTTC. As protein: CASSSGQGHLRGYTF. The full variable domain, completed using reference TRBV7-3 and TRBJ1-2, is GAGVSQTPSNKVTEKGKYVELRCDPISGHTALYWYRQSLGQGPEFLIYFQGTGAADDSGLPNDRFFAVRPEGSVSTLKIQRTERGDSAVYLCASSSGQGHLRGYTFGSGTRLTVV.

The chain combines TRBV9 with TRBJ1-4, with D possibly being TRBD1 (6 bases). Germline V gives CDR1 SGDLS, CDR2 YYNGEE. V was shortened by 2 bases and J by 8 bases, with 13 bases between the two germline ends. The CDR3 contains 14 residues. CDR3 sequence reads: CASSVGGPLEKLFF. In DNA, the CDR3 is TGTGCCAGCAGCGTCGGGGGGCCGCTAGAAAAACTGTTTTTT.

This clone showed up just once. This chain uses TRBV29-1 with TRBJ1-4; TRBD1 aligns across 7 bases. The CDR3 loop spans 16 amino acids. J was trimmed by 3 bases and V by 6 bases; bases with no gene match: 13. The germline CDR1 and CDR2 sequences are SQVTM and ANQGSEA. The CDR3 is CSVGTRQGFSNEKLFF. Written as DNA, the CDR3 is TGCAGCGTCGGAACCCGACAGGGATTCTCTAATGAAAAACTGTTTTTT.

The count of this clone is one. V and J are TRBV28 and TRBJ2-4, with TRBD2 matching 7 bases. CDR3 length: 15 amino acids. J was trimmed by 5 bases and V by 3 bases; bases with no gene match: 7. CDR1 and CDR2 (germline): MDHEN, SYDVKM. The CDR3 protein is CASSLGGGGENIQYF. The CDR3 bases are TGTGCCAGCAGTTTGGGCGGGGGAGGTGAAAACATTCAGTACTTC.

The chain uses TRBV5-4 and TRBJ2-3; the D is unclear. The CDR3 has 14 amino acids. Trimming cost V 3 bases and J 2 bases, with 10 bases left between them. The germline gives CDR1 SGHNT, CDR2 YYREEE (reference sequence). The CDR3 nucleotides read TGTGCCAGCAGCTCCGCGGTAAACACAGATACGCAGTATTTT. This encodes CASSSAVNTDTQYF.

The count of this clone is one. The chain uses TRBV28 and TRBJ2-3; TRBD2 matches 12 bases. CDR3 size: 17 residues. Germline V gene lookup returns CDR1 MDHEN and CDR2 SYDVKM. V was clipped by 5 bases and J by 6 bases; unmatched bases: 12. DNA for the CDR3: TGTGCCAGCAGTGTTTCTAGCGGGAGGGCGGGCATGGATACGCAGTATTTT. It codes for CASSVSSGRAGMDTQYF.